A single sample is the source of the 9 T cell receptor beta chains below, sequenced in a study of regulatory T cells in long-lasting Graves disease. The sample's time point: newly diagnosed GD, antithyroid drugs for less than 3 months. RNA extracted from PBMCs served as the sequencing template. With iRepertoire HTBI primers and Arm-PCR of CDR3 regions, TCR beta libraries were built. TCRdb independently ran MiXCR on the multiplex PCR reads; one entry per CDR3 protein. Found here are about 360,000 distinct CDR3 sequences, about 16% of them singletons; the top ten hold 20% to 25%. These same data were also listed under a study on T cells in Graves' hyperthyroidism and ophthalmopathy.

The input for sequencing was peripheral blood mononuclear cells (PBMCs), taken at new diagnosis, from a patient treated with antithyroid drugs. Receptors originate from a woman aged 18-30 years with Graves disease.

This clonotype was counted only a few times. CDR3 protein: CASSQERSGSKSTDTQYF. In DNA, the CDR3 is TGCGCCAGCAGCCAAGAACGAAGTGGGAGTAAAAGCACAGATACGCAGTATTTT. This chain links TRBV4-1 with TRBJ2-3; D perhaps matches TRBD2 (5 bases). Deletions cut 0 bases from V and 0 bases from J, with 16 bases between. The CDR3 has 18 amino acids. The germline V gene encodes CDR1 MGHRA and CDR2 YSYEKL.

As to this clonotype: One junction end does not reproduce the germline sequence, and a read error may be involved. V is TRBV6-2 or TRBV6-3 and J is TRBJ1-1, with D unresolved. Germline CDR1 and CDR2: MNHEY and SVGEGT. This CDR3 comprises 13 residues. The CDR3 DNA reads as TGTGCCAGCAGCCAACAGCGGAACGCTGAAGCTTTCTTT. Translation: CASSQQRNAEAFF.

This clonotype has a count of ten or more. The CDR3 nucleotides read TGTGCCAGCAGTTTAAAGGCTCCCGAGACCCAGTACTTC. Encoded protein: CASSLKAPETQYF. The J gene is TRBJ2-5, the V gene TRBV28; D is uncertain. The CDR3 extends over 13 amino acids. Trimming shortened V by 2 bases and J by 5 bases, and 9 bases separated the two germline ends. The germline V gene has CDR1 MDHEN and CDR2 SYDVKM.

This clonotype appeared a few times. The chain carries TRBV28 and TRBJ1-1; D is unclear. The V end was cut by 5 bases, the J end by 4 bases, with 8 bases between. Per the germline V gene, CDR1 is MDHEN and CDR2 is SYDVKM. CDR3 length: 12 amino acids. The CDR3 region has the DNA TGTGCCAGCAGTAAGGTGGGCACTGAAGCTTTCTTT. It is translated as CASSKVGTEAFF. The whole variable domain, filled in from reference TRBV28 and TRBJ1-1, reads DVKVTQSSRYLVKRTGEKVFLECVQDMDHENMFWYRQDPGLGLRLIYFSYDVKMKEKGDIPEGYSVSREKKERFSLILESASTNQTSMYLCASSKVGTEAFFGQGTRLTVV.

This clonotype was recorded at least ten times. This chain links TRBV27 with TRBJ2-1; 10 positions agree with TRBD1. The CDR3 is made up of 15 amino acids. Per germline, CDR1 MNHEY and CDR2 SMNVEV (reference sequence). J lost 9 bases, V lost 5 bases, and 10 bases had no gene match. The CDR3 nucleotides are TGTGCCAGCAGTCTGACAGGGGGCGCGGGTGGTGAGCAGTTCTTC. Its protein product is CASSLTGGAGGEQFF.

This clonotype was seen many times. The chain has TRBV30 and TRBJ2-3; unclear D gene. Trimming removed 3 bases at V and 3 bases at J, with 4 bases between. CDR3 length equals 11 residues. The germline V gene encodes CDR1 GTSNPN and CDR2 SVGIG (reference sequence). The CDR3 protein is CAWRLTDTQYF. The DNA for the CDR3 is TGTGCCTGGAGATTAACAGATACGCAGTATTTT.

This clonotype was counted many times. The chain is built from TRBV6-1 and TRBJ2-1; 9 bases line up with TRBD2. Germline lookup yields CDR1 MNHNS and CDR2 SASEGT. This CDR3 spans 19 amino acids. Germline trimming cut 7 bases from V and 0 bases from J; bases unmatched to any gene: 16. CDR3: CASTLSRSSGISSYNEQFF. The CDR3, as DNA: TGTGCCAGCACCCTGTCGCGGTCTAGCGGGATTAGCTCCTACAATGAGCAGTTCTTC.

This clonotype was found many times. V is TRBV20-1 and J is TRBJ2-7, with D perhaps matching TRBD2 (6 bases). The CDR3 is 14 residues long. Germline CDR1 and CDR2: DFQATT and SNEGSKA (reference sequence). V was shortened by 0 bases and J by 3 bases, with 12 bases between the two germline ends. In DNA, the CDR3 is TGCAGTGCTAGAGACCCCCGACTAGACTACGAGCAGTACTTC. This codes for CSARDPRLDYEQYF.

This clonotype was observed at least ten times. The chain carries TRBV30 and TRBJ1-2; D perhaps matches TRBD1 (6 bases). Germline V CDR1 and CDR2: GTSNPN, SVGIG (reference sequence). Trimming cost V 4 bases and J 5 bases, with 11 bases left between them. The CDR3 runs 12 residues. The CDR3: CAWTGARYGYTF. The CDR3 DNA is TGTGCCTGGACAGGGGCAAGGTATGGCTACACCTTC.